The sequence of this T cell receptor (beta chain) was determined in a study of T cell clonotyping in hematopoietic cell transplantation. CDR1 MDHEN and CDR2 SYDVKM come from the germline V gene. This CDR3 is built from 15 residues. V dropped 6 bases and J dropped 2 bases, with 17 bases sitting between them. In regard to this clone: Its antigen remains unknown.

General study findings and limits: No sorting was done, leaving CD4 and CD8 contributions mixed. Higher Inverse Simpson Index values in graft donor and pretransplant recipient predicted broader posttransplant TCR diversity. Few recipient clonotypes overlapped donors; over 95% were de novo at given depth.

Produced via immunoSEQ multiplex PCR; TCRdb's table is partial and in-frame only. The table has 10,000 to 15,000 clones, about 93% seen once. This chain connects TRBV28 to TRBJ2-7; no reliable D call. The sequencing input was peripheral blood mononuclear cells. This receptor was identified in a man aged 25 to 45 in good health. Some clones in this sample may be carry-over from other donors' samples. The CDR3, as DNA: TGTGCCAGCAGCCAGACACCAACCAGAGCCTACGAGCAGTACTTC. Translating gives CASSQTPTRAYEQYF.